The rows below give T cell receptor beta chains drawn from one sample of a study of cytomegalovirus exposure and HLA in healthy donors. The repertoire was sequenced with immunoSEQ multiplex PCR; TCRdb's copy has only in-frame clones and lacks some. This table holds about 200,000 clones, roughly 77% found once. Sequencing was performed on PBMCs. Receptor source: a male donor in good health and CMV-seropositive. The CDR3 runs from the conserved cysteine through the conserved F or W. Each record gives: CDR3 protein, CDR3 DNA, V gene, D gene, clone size, J gene. The D gene is left open where the match is weak. The size entry is marked missing in some rows and otherwise reads once, few, many or a size class.

CDR3 protein: CATSRDTDQPQHF
CDR3 DNA: TGTGCCACCAGCAGAGATACGGATCAGCCCCAGCATTTT
V gene: TRBV15
D gene: .
clone size: once
J gene: TRBJ1-5

CDR3 protein: CASSMDGTATNEKLFF
CDR3 DNA: TGTGCCAGTAGTATGGATGGGACAGCCACTAATGAAAAACTGTTTTTT
V gene: TRBV19
D gene: TRBD1
clone size: .
J gene: TRBJ1-4

CDR3 protein: CSVEGSSPMNTEAFF
CDR3 DNA: TGCAGCGTTGAGGGCAGTTCCCCGATGAACACTGAAGCTTTCTTT
V gene: TRBV29-1
D gene: .
clone size: .
J gene: TRBJ1-1

CDR3 protein: CASSTGQLLVEAFF
CDR3 DNA: TGTGCCAGCAGCACCGGACAGCTGCTGGTTGAAGCTTTCTTT
V gene: TRBV7-8
D gene: .
clone size: .
J gene: TRBJ1-1

CDR3 protein: CASSPGTESNEKLFF
CDR3 DNA: TGTGCCAGCTCGCCAGGGACTGAATCTAATGAAAAACTGTTTTTT
V gene: TRBV18
D gene: .
clone size: .
J gene: TRBJ1-4

CDR3 protein: CASSLRGEGTQYF
CDR3 DNA: TGTGCCAGCAGCTTAAGGGGAGAAGGTACGCAGTATTTT
V gene: TRBV7-3
D gene: .
clone size: .
J gene: TRBJ2-3

CDR3 protein: CASSSTGRTGELFF
CDR3 DNA: TGTGCCAGCAGCTCCACCGGGAGGACCGGGGAGCTGTTTTTT
V gene: TRBV7-3
D gene: TRBD2
clone size: .
J gene: TRBJ2-2

CDR3 protein: CASSKGQGNTYGYTF
CDR3 DNA: TGTGCCAGCAGCAAAGGACAGGGGAACACCTATGGCTACACCTTC
V gene: TRBV7-2
D gene: TRBD1
clone size: .
J gene: TRBJ1-2

CDR3 protein: CASSLVYSGGSETQYF
CDR3 DNA: TGTGCCAGCAGCTTGGTATATAGCGGGGGGTCAGAGACCCAGTACTTC
V gene: TRBV5-4
D gene: TRBD2
clone size: few
J gene: TRBJ2-5

CDR3 protein: CATGRENTEAFF
CDR3 DNA: TGTGCCACCGGCCGGGAGAACACTGAAGCTTTCTTT
V gene: TRBV10-3
D gene: .
clone size: .
J gene: TRBJ1-1

CDR3 protein: CASSQGPSGGASGEQYF
CDR3 DNA: TGCGCCAGCAGCCAAGGGCCTAGCGGGGGGGCCAGTGGCGAGCAGTACTTC
V gene: TRBV4-3
D gene: TRBD2
clone size: .
J gene: TRBJ2-7

CDR3 protein: CASSLAIAGSTDTQYF
CDR3 DNA: TGTGCCAGCAGCTTAGCGATAGCGGGTTCCACAGATACGCAGTATTTT
V gene: TRBV7-6
D gene: TRBD2
clone size: .
J gene: TRBJ2-3

CDR3 protein: CSAGRDTQYF
CDR3 DNA: TGCAGCGCCGGCAGGGATACGCAGTATTTT
V gene: TRBV20-1
D gene: .
clone size: .
J gene: TRBJ2-3

CDR3 protein: CASSRDGGPYEQYF
CDR3 DNA: TGTGCCAGCTCACGGGACGGGGGACCCTACGAGCAGTACTTC
V gene: TRBV18
D gene: .
clone size: .
J gene: TRBJ2-7

CDR3 protein: CASSLEVVQGHEQYF
CDR3 DNA: TGTGCCAGCAGCTTAGAGGTCGTTCAGGGGCACGAGCAGTACTTC
V gene: TRBV7-2
D gene: .
clone size: .
J gene: TRBJ2-7

CDR3 protein: CAVRTGYSYEQYF
CDR3 DNA: TGTGCCGTCCGAACAGGGTATTCCTACGAGCAGTACTTC
V gene: TRBV10-3
D gene: .
clone size: .
J gene: TRBJ2-7

CDR3 protein: CASSQGRNENYEQYF
CDR3 DNA: TGCGCCAGCAGCCAAGGCAGGAACGAAAACTACGAGCAGTACTTC
V gene: TRBV4-3
D gene: .
clone size: .
J gene: TRBJ2-7

CDR3 protein: CASSTPGYNEQFF
CDR3 DNA: TGTGCCAGCAGCACTCCGGGATACAATGAGCAGTTCTTC
V gene: TRBV5-6
D gene: .
clone size: few
J gene: TRBJ2-1

CDR3 protein: CASSQDVGHLHF
CDR3 DNA: TGCGCCAGCAGCCAAGATGTGGGACACCTGCACTTC
V gene: TRBV4-1
D gene: .
clone size: .
J gene: TRBJ2-7

CDR3 protein: CASSGGQDLYEQYF
CDR3 DNA: TGTGCCAGCAGTGGGGGACAGGACCTTTACGAGCAGTACTTC
V gene: TRBV2
D gene: TRBD1
clone size: .
J gene: TRBJ2-7

CDR3 protein: CASSRSDRGSYEQYF
CDR3 DNA: TGTGCCAGCAGTCGCTCAGACAGGGGGTCCTACGAGCAGTACTTC
V gene: TRBV6-5
D gene: TRBD1
clone size: few
J gene: TRBJ2-7

CDR3 protein: CASSSRTGANYGYTF
CDR3 DNA: TGTGCCAGCAGCTCCCGGACAGGGGCTAACTATGGCTACACCTTC
V gene: TRBV6-1
D gene: TRBD1
clone size: .
J gene: TRBJ1-2

CDR3 protein: CSVEDQDEQYF
CDR3 DNA: TGCAGCGTTGAAGATCAGGACGAGCAGTACTTC
V gene: TRBV29-1
D gene: .
clone size: few
J gene: TRBJ2-7

CDR3 protein: CASSPENSQETQYF
CDR3 DNA: TGTGCCAGCTCACCCGAGAACAGCCAAGAGACCCAGTACTTC
V gene: TRBV18
D gene: .
clone size: .
J gene: TRBJ2-5

CDR3 protein: CASSRTSGSWAEQYF
CDR3 DNA: TGTGCCAGCAGTCGGACTAGCGGGTCATGGGCCGAGCAGTACTTC
V gene: TRBV6-5
D gene: TRBD2
clone size: .
J gene: TRBJ2-7

CDR3 protein: CASSLVGREGSYEQYF
CDR3 DNA: TGTGCCAGCAGTTTGGTTGGGCGGGAGGGGTCCTACGAGCAGTACTTC
V gene: TRBV6-7
D gene: TRBD2
clone size: .
J gene: TRBJ2-7

CDR3 protein: CASSHPRVYF
CDR3 DNA: TGCGCCAGCAGTCACCCGAGAGTTTACTTC
V gene: TRBV23-1
D gene: .
clone size: .
J gene: TRBJ2-7

CDR3 protein: CASSERPSNQPQHF
CDR3 DNA: TGTGCCAGCAGTGAACGTCCTAGCAATCAGCCCCAGCATTTT
V gene: TRBV6-1
D gene: .
clone size: once
J gene: TRBJ1-5

CDR3 protein: CASSQTTSGLYEQYF
CDR3 DNA: TGTGCCAGCAGCCAAACGACTAGCGGGCTCTACGAGCAGTACTTC
V gene: TRBV4-2
D gene: TRBD2
clone size: .
J gene: TRBJ2-7

CDR3 protein: CASSFPTRGAYNEQFF
CDR3 DNA: TGTGCCAGCAGCTTCCCGACACGGGGTGCCTACAATGAGCAGTTCTTC
V gene: TRBV7-9
D gene: .
clone size: .
J gene: TRBJ2-1

CDR3 protein: CAWSGAAVPYGYTF
CDR3 DNA: TGTGCCTGGAGTGGAGCGGCGGTTCCCTATGGCTACACCTTC
V gene: TRBV30
D gene: .
clone size: .
J gene: TRBJ1-2

CDR3 protein: CSVTHRGRYEQYF
CDR3 DNA: TGCAGCGTTACTCACAGGGGAAGGTACGAGCAGTACTTC
V gene: TRBV29-1
D gene: TRBD1
clone size: .
J gene: TRBJ2-7

CDR3 protein: CASSQDSSEDYNEQFF
CDR3 DNA: TGCGCCAGCAGCCAAGATTCTAGCGAAGACTACAATGAGCAGTTCTTC
V gene: TRBV4-1
D gene: .
clone size: .
J gene: TRBJ2-1

CDR3 protein: CASSLPRVTGYYGYTF
CDR3 DNA: TGTGCCAGCAGCTTGCCGCGCGTTACAGGGTACTATGGCTACACCTTC
V gene: TRBV5-6
D gene: .
clone size: .
J gene: TRBJ1-2

CDR3 protein: CSVDIVADTQYF
CDR3 DNA: TGCAGCGTTGACATAGTGGCAGATACGCAGTATTTT
V gene: TRBV29-1
D gene: .
clone size: .
J gene: TRBJ2-3

CDR3 protein: CASSLYGTGFYEQYF
CDR3 DNA: TGTGCCAGCAGTCTATACGGGACAGGGTTTTACGAGCAGTACTTC
V gene: TRBV27
D gene: TRBD1
clone size: .
J gene: TRBJ2-7

CDR3 protein: CASSLQGAAGGYTF
CDR3 DNA: TGTGCCAGCAGCCTTCAGGGGGCGGCGGGTGGCTACACCTTC
V gene: TRBV7-2
D gene: TRBD1
clone size: .
J gene: TRBJ1-2

CDR3 protein: CASGPSYNEQFF
CDR3 DNA: TGTGCTAGTGGCCCATCCTACAATGAGCAGTTCTTC
V gene: TRBV12-5
D gene: .
clone size: few
J gene: TRBJ2-1

CDR3 protein: CARSLLYRQLFF
CDR3 DNA: TGTGCCAGAAGCTTGTTATACAGGCAACTGTTTTTT
V gene: TRBV5-3
D gene: .
clone size: .
J gene: TRBJ1-4

CDR3 protein: CASNLAGGSGEQYF
CDR3 DNA: TGTGCCAGCAATTTAGCGGGAGGCTCGGGGGAGCAGTACTTC
V gene: TRBV7-2
D gene: TRBD2
clone size: once
J gene: TRBJ2-7

CDR3 protein: CASSLAARGLHETFF
CDR3 DNA: TGTGCCAGCAGCTTAGCAGCGCGGGGGCTACATGAAACTTTCTTT
V gene: TRBV7-9
D gene: .
clone size: .
J gene: TRBJ1-1

CDR3 protein: CASKGQAKAKNIQYF
CDR3 DNA: TGTGCCAGCAAAGGACAGGCGAAAGCCAAAAACATTCAGTACTTC
V gene: TRBV27
D gene: TRBD1
clone size: few
J gene: TRBJ2-4

CDR3 protein: CATSREATGTGATEAFF
CDR3 DNA: TGTGCCACCAGCAGAGAGGCTACCGGGACAGGGGCCACTGAAGCTTTCTTT
V gene: TRBV15
D gene: TRBD1
clone size: .
J gene: TRBJ1-1

CDR3 protein: CASSQVPVNTEAFF
CDR3 DNA: TGTGCCAGCAGCCAAGTTCCGGTGAACACTGAAGCTTTCTTT
V gene: TRBV14
D gene: .
clone size: few
J gene: TRBJ1-1

CDR3 protein: CASSLVGSGGPRNEQFF
CDR3 DNA: TGTGCCAGCAGCTTAGTTGGTAGCGGGGGGCCACGCAATGAGCAGTTCTTC
V gene: TRBV7-2
D gene: TRBD2
clone size: .
J gene: TRBJ2-1

CDR3 protein: CASSPNRQGSSYEQYF
CDR3 DNA: TGTGCCAGTAGTCCCAACCGACAGGGTAGCTCCTACGAGCAGTACTTC
V gene: TRBV19
D gene: TRBD1
clone size: .
J gene: TRBJ2-7

CDR3 protein: CAGSDSVSGNTIYF
CDR3 DNA: TGTGCCGGTTCGGACAGCGTCTCTGGAAACACCATATATTTT
V gene: TRBV19
D gene: .
clone size: .
J gene: TRBJ1-3

CDR3 protein: CASSPDPSAGYNEQFF
CDR3 DNA: TGCGCCAGCAGCCCGGATCCTAGCGCTGGCTACAATGAGCAGTTCTTC
V gene: TRBV5-1
D gene: .
clone size: .
J gene: TRBJ2-1

CDR3 protein: CASRKETGDRYEKLFF
CDR3 DNA: TGTGCCAGCAGGAAAGAGACAGGGGATCGTTATGAAAAACTGTTTTTT
V gene: TRBV2
D gene: TRBD1
clone size: .
J gene: TRBJ1-4

CDR3 protein: CASRDYRDTDTQYF
CDR3 DNA: TGTGCCAGCAGAGACTACAGGGACACAGATACGCAGTATTTT
V gene: TRBV6-5
D gene: .
clone size: .
J gene: TRBJ2-3

CDR3 protein: CASSVGQLNTEAFF
CDR3 DNA: TGTGCCAGCAGCGTGGGACAGCTGAACACTGAAGCTTTCTTT
V gene: TRBV5-4
D gene: TRBD1
clone size: .
J gene: TRBJ1-1

CDR3 protein: CSSSRDNDGYTF
CDR3 DNA: TGTTCCAGCAGCCGGGACAACGATGGCTACACCTTC
V gene: TRBV7-9
D gene: .
clone size: once
J gene: TRBJ1-2

CDR3 protein: CASSPLAGVDNEQFF
CDR3 DNA: TGTGCCAGCTCACCCCTAGCGGGAGTCGACAATGAGCAGTTCTTC
V gene: TRBV18
D gene: TRBD2
clone size: .
J gene: TRBJ2-1

CDR3 protein: CASSLAGLEKLFF
CDR3 DNA: TGCGCCAGCAGCCTCGCAGGCCTTGAAAAACTGTTTTTT
V gene: TRBV4-1
D gene: .
clone size: .
J gene: TRBJ1-4

CDR3 protein: CAWDGVYEQYF
CDR3 DNA: TGTGCCTGGGACGGGGTCTACGAGCAGTACTTC
V gene: TRBV30
D gene: .
clone size: .
J gene: TRBJ2-7